This T cell receptor (beta chain) derives from a study of T cell changes during pregnancy in multiple sclerosis. Germline loops: CDR1 SGHTA, CDR2 FQGNSA. The CDR3 length is 14 residues. The V and J ends lost 2 bases and 3 bases, in that order; junction bases with no gene match: 2. TCRdb's table, derived via immunoSEQ multiplex PCR, lists solely in-frame clones and lacks some. The data hold tens of thousands of clones, with about 92% observed a single time. This receptor was obtained from a female donor with multiple sclerosis, enrolled in a pregnancy study. The V gene is TRBV7-2, the J gene TRBJ2-3, with TRBD1 identical over 7 bases. Specimen: peripheral blood, collected before pregnancy. CDR3 in amino acids: CASSLSRGTDTQYF. The CDR3 coding sequence is TGTGCCAGCAGCTTATCCAGGGGGACAGATACGCAGTATTTT. Complete variable domain (other parts from reference TRBV7-2 and TRBJ2-3): GAGVSQSPSNKVTEKGKDVELRCDPISGHTALYWYRQSLGQGLEFLIYFQGNSAPDKSGLPSDRFSAERTGGSVSTLTIQRTQQEDSAVYLCASSLSRGTDTQYFGPGTRLTVL.